The 23 T cell receptor beta chains reported below all come from one sample, sequenced in a study of patients and donors after allogeneic stem cell transplantation. TCRdb reprocessed the RT-PCR reads with MiXCR, giving one entry per CDR3 protein. The table shows roughly 960,000 distinct CDR3 sequences, with about a sixth occurring only once. Input material: blood, either unsorted or a sorted T cell fraction (not recorded which). Source of these receptors: a human donor who was either an allogeneic HSCT recipient or a stem cell or donor lymphocyte infusion donor (not recorded which). It is not recorded whose cells these are; they may come from a transplant donor.

This clonotype has a handful of counts. The chain links TRBV11-2 to TRBJ2-2; TRBD2 matches 7 bases. Germline CDR1 SGHAT, CDR2 FQNNGV. CDR3 length: 18 residues. V lost 10 bases to trimming and J lost 0 bases; unmatched junction nucleotides: 17. CDR3 residues: CATQSGRGRFANTGELFF. In DNA form, the CDR3 reads TGTGCCACCCAAAGTGGGCGGGGGAGATTCGCGAACACCGGGGAGCTGTTTTTT.

This clonotype came up many times. This rearrangement joins TRBV6-2 or TRBV6-3 to TRBJ1-2, with 9 positions matching TRBD1. V was clipped by 6 bases and J by 2 bases; unmatched bases: 4. Germline V gene data show CDR1 as MNHEY and CDR2 as SVGEGT. The CDR3 loop spans 14 amino acids. Here the CDR3 reads CASSRDRVNYGYTF. In nucleotides, the CDR3 is TGTGCCAGCAGCAGGGACAGGGTAAACTATGGCTACACCTTC.

This rearrangement joins TRBV7-2 to TRBJ1-2, with 7 nucleotides matching TRBD1. The germline V gene has CDR1 SGHTA and CDR2 FQGNSA. V dropped 3 bases and J dropped 7; count of bases not matched to a gene: 2. The CDR3 is 12 amino acids. The CDR3 coding sequence is TGTGCCAGCAGCTTGGGACAGCCTGGCTACACCTTC. Encoded protein: CASSLGQPGYTF.

The chain has TRBV7-8 and TRBJ2-7; a possible D gene is TRBD1 (6 bases). V was trimmed by 4 bases and J by 7 bases, leaving 17 bases between them. Germline CDR1 SGHVS, CDR2 FQNEAQ. CDR3 length: 14 amino acids. The CDR3 DNA follows: TGTGCCAGCAGCTCTCGGACAGACCCGGGGGAGCAGTACTTC. It encodes CASSSRTDPGEQYF.

This chain joins TRBV27 and TRBJ2-3, with a tentative D call TRBD1 (6 bases). CDR1 and CDR2 from the germline V gene are MNHEY and SMNVEV (reference sequence). Deletions cut 2 bases from V and 7 bases from J, with 10 bases between. The CDR3 runs to 13 residues. CDR3 nucleotides: TGTGCCAGCAGTTTAAAACAGGGAAATACGCAGTATTTT. Translation gives CASSLKQGNTQYF.

The sample holds a few counts of this clonotype. V gene TRBV19 combines with J gene TRBJ1-5; D call uncertain. The CDR3 is 15 amino acids. Trimming left V 3 bases short and J 10 bases short, with 19 bases between. CDR1 is LNHDA, CDR2 SQIVND, per germline (reference sequence). The CDR3 region has the DNA TGTGCCAGTAGTATCCTTCGCCCCTCGGAGGGACCCCAGCATTTT. It yields the protein CASSILRPSEGPQHF.

The V gene is TRBV7-2, the J gene TRBJ2-7; D call uncertain. This CDR3 is 14 amino acids long. Germline-derived CDR1 and CDR2 are SGHTA and FQGNSA. V was clipped by 1 base and J by 0 bases, with 7 bases between them. CDR3 residues: CASSLGHSSYEQYF. CDR3 nucleotides: TGTGCCAGCAGCTTAGGACACAGCTCCTACGAGCAGTACTTC.

The chain uses TRBV4-1 and TRBJ1-1; D is unclear. V lost 0 bases, J lost 10 bases, and 12 bases lay in between. Germline assignment: CDR1 MGHRA and CDR2 YSYEKL. This CDR3 spans 13 amino acids. CDR3 amino acids: CASSQDDRGGAFF. CDR3 bases: TGCGCCAGCAGCCAAGATGATCGGGGAGGAGCTTTCTTT.

The rearrangement uses TRBV2 and TRBJ1-3, with a tentative D call TRBD1 (6 bases). Germline CDR1 reads SNHLY; CDR2 reads FYNNEI. The CDR3 has 11 residues. V was cut by 8 bases and J by 12 bases, with 14 bases left in between. CDR3 protein: CASGGAKVIYF. The CDR3 region has the DNA TGTGCCAGCGGGGGGGCAAAGGTCATATATTTT.

In its sample, this clonotype was seen a few times. The chain combines TRBV30 with TRBJ2-5, with TRBD2 as a possible D gene (5 bases). The CDR3 length is 13 residues. V was pared by 3 bases and J by 5 bases, with 13 bases between. The germline CDR1 and CDR2 sequences are GTSNPN and SVGIG (reference sequence). CDR3 sequence: CAWSSRGMETQYF. The DNA of the CDR3 is TGTGCCTGGAGCTCGAGAGGGATGGAGACCCAGTACTTC. The full variable domain, in which reference TRBV30 and TRBJ2-5 provide the parts outside the CDR3, is SQTIHQWPATLVQPVGSPLSLECTVEGTSNPNLYWYRQAAGRGLQLLFYSVGIGQISSEVPQNLSASRPQDRQFILSSKKLLLSDSGFYLCAWSSRGMETQYFGPGTRLLVL.

The chain recombines TRBV5-6 with TRBJ2-1, with TRBD2 matching over 8 bases. This CDR3 has 17 residues. Germline V gives CDR1 SGHDT, CDR2 YYEEEE. The V and J ends lost 3 bases and 9 bases, in that order; junction bases with no gene match: 17. CDR3: CASSSTGTRGLVGEQFF. Here the CDR3 DNA reads TGTGCCAGCAGCTCGACCGGGACTAGGGGGTTGGTTGGTGAGCAGTTCTTC.

V is TRBV7-3 and J is TRBJ1-2, with 7 bases matching TRBD1. Germline loops: CDR1 SGHTA, CDR2 FQGTGA. The CDR3 has 13 amino acids. The ends lost 1 base at V and 6 bases at J; junction bases unmatched: 2. The DNA of the CDR3 is TGTGCCAGCAGCTTAAAAGGGACAGATGGCTACACCTTC. It is translated as CASSLKGTDGYTF.

The V and J genes are TRBV12-5 and TRBJ2-7; D possibly corresponds to TRBD1 (6 bases). Between the trimmed V and J ends, which lost 2 bases and 5 bases, there was a span of 13 bases. In germline, CDR1 is LGHNT, CDR2 FRNRAP. The CDR3 extends over 14 amino acids. CDR3: CASGLRGLVHEQYF. CDR3 sequence (DNA): TGTGCTAGTGGTTTGAGGGGGTTAGTCCACGAGCAGTACTTC. Variable domain in full (rest from reference TRBV12-5 and TRBJ2-7): DARVTQTPRHKVTEMGQEVTMRCQPILGHNTVFWYRQTMMQGLELLAYFRNRAPLDDSGMPKDRFSAEMPDATLATLKIQPSEPRDSAVYFCASGLRGLVHEQYFGPGTRLTVT.

A few counts support this clonotype. The genes are TRBV5-1 and TRBJ2-7; possibly TRBD2 for D (5 bases). The CDR3 totals 14 residues. CDR1 is SGHRS, CDR2 YFSETQ, per germline. V gave up 1 base and J gave up 6 bases, with 14 bases separating them. The CDR3: CASSLKLGVSEQYF. The CDR3 DNA sequence: TGCGCCAGCAGCTTGAAACTAGGAGTGTCCGAGCAGTACTTC.

This clonotype appeared a few times. This chain's CDR3 is CASSSGNPYNEQFF. CDR3 sequence (DNA): TGTGCCAGCAGCAGCGGGAATCCCTACAATGAGCAGTTCTTC. The chain recombines TRBV6-1 with TRBJ2-1; 7 bases align to TRBD2. The CDR3 sequence is 14 residues long. J lost 2 bases, V lost 6 bases, and 4 bases had no gene match. In germline, CDR1 is MNHNS, CDR2 SASEGT.

This clonotype was counted a few times. The chain carries TRBV5-1 and TRBJ2-2; 7 nucleotides align to TRBD1. The CDR3 has 15 amino acids. After removal of 4 bases from V and 6 bases from J, the junction contained 9 bases not matched to a gene. Germline loops: CDR1 SGHRS, CDR2 YFSETQ. The CDR3 reads CASSPQGQSAGELFF. In nucleotides, the CDR3 is TGCGCCAGCAGCCCCCAGGGACAGTCGGCCGGGGAGCTGTTTTTT.

This clonotype occurred many times. The J gene is TRBJ2-7, the V gene TRBV12-3 or TRBV12-4, with D tentatively TRBD1 (5 bases). The V and J ends lost 6 bases and 2 bases respectively, with 11 bases between them. CDR3 length equals 13 residues. The CDR3, as DNA: TGTGCCAGCAGCCCCACCAGGGCCTACGAGCAGTACTTC. Protein product: CASSPTRAYEQYF.

A few counts support this clonotype. This chain's CDR3 is CASSSGTSSFTDTQYF. In DNA form, the CDR3 reads TGTGCCAGCAGCTCCGGGACTTCCTCCTTCACAGATACGCAGTATTTT. V is TRBV7-9 and J is TRBJ2-3; tentative D call: TRBD2 (6 bases). There are 16 residues in the CDR3. CDR1 and CDR2 from the germline V gene are SEHNR and FQNEAQ (reference sequence). The V end was cut by 4 bases, the J end by 2 bases, with 16 bases between.

This clonotype was picked up a small number of times. This sequence joins TRBV10-3 and TRBJ2-2; tentative D call: TRBD2 (5 bases). This CDR3 has 14 amino acids. V shed 7 bases and J shed 4 bases, with 13 bases lying between them. Germline V CDR1 and CDR2: ENHRY, SYGVKD. Here the CDR3 reads CAIMKRSGTGELFF. DNA of the CDR3: TGTGCCATCATGAAGCGGTCGGGCACCGGGGAGCTGTTTTTT.

The chain joins TRBV5-1 to TRBJ1-1; 10 nucleotides agree with TRBD1. The CDR3 totals 16 residues. Germline CDR1 and CDR2: SGHRS and YFSETQ. The J segment lost 5 bases and the V segment lost 4 bases, leaving 11 bases of the junction unmatched. CDR3 nucleotide sequence: TGCGCCAGCAGCAATGACAGGGGGCCGCTGGGGACTGAAGCTTTCTTT. It encodes CASSNDRGPLGTEAFF.

V and J are TRBV5-1 and TRBJ2-2; TRBD1 might be the D (6 bases). Germline V gene data show CDR1 as SGHRS and CDR2 as YFSETQ. This CDR3 region has 15 residues. Between the trimmed V and J ends, which lost 1 base and 3 bases, there was a span of 10 bases. CDR3 loop: CASSLTGLDTGELFF. The CDR3 DNA sequence: TGCGCCAGCAGCTTGACAGGGTTAGACACCGGGGAGCTGTTTTTT. The whole variable domain, filled in from reference TRBV5-1 and TRBJ2-2, reads KAGVTQTPRYLIKTRGQQVTLSCSPISGHRSVSWYQQTPGQGLQFLFEYFSETQRNKGNFPGRFSGRQFSNSRSEMNVSTLELGDSALYLCASSLTGLDTGELFFGEGSRLTVL.

This clonotype was found a few times. This chain connects TRBV5-1 to TRBJ1-1; tentatively, D is TRBD1 (5 bases). The CDR3 is 13 residues long. The germline CDR1 and CDR2 sequences are SGHRS and YFSETQ. Trimming removed 6 bases from V and 2 bases from J, with 11 bases in between. The CDR3 bases are TGCGCCAGCACCCAGGGTTTCAACACTGAAGCTTTCTTT. Residues: CASTQGFNTEAFF.

This clonotype appeared a few times. The rearrangement links TRBV6-5 to TRBJ1-6, with D hard to call. V was pared by 2 bases and J by 7 bases, with 6 bases between. The CDR3 runs 13 residues. The germline gives CDR1 MNHEY, CDR2 SVGAGI. The CDR3 loop is CASSYRQNSPLHF. Here the CDR3 DNA reads TGTGCCAGCAGTTACCGGCAAAATTCACCCCTCCACTTT.